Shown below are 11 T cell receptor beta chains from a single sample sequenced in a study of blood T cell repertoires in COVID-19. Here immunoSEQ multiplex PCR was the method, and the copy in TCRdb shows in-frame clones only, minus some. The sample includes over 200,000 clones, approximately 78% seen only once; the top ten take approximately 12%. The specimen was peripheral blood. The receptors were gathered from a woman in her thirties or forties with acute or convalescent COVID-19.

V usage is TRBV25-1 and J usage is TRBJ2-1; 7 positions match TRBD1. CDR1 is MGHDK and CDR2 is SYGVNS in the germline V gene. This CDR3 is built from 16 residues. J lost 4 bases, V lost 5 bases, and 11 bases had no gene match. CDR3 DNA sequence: TGTGCCAGCAGTCCACCGGGACAGAAAATGTACAATGAGCAGTTCTTC. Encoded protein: CASSPPGQKMYNEQFF.

CDR3 DNA sequence: TGTGCCAGTACTCTGGACAGACGGACTCAGCCCCAGCATTTT. It translates to CASTLDRRTQPQHF. This chain joins TRBV19 and TRBJ1-5, with D possibly TRBD1 on 6 matching bases. Trimming cost V 7 bases and J 6 bases, with 16 bases left between them. The CDR3 extends over 14 amino acids. Germline V gene lookup returns CDR1 LNHDA and CDR2 SQIVND (reference sequence).

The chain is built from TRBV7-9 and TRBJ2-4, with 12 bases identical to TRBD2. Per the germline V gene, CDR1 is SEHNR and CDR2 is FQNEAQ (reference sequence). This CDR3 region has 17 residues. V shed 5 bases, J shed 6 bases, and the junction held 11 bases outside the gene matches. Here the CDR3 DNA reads TGTGCCAGCAGCCCCAGACTAGCGGGAGCTCGAGGAAACATTCAGTACTTC. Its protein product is CASSPRLAGARGNIQYF.

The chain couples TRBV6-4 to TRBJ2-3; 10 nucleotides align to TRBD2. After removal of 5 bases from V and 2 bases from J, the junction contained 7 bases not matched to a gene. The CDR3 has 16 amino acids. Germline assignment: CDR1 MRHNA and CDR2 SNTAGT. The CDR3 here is CASSLTSGAYTDTQYF. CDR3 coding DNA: TGTGCCAGCAGTCTAACTAGCGGGGCTTACACAGATACGCAGTATTTT.

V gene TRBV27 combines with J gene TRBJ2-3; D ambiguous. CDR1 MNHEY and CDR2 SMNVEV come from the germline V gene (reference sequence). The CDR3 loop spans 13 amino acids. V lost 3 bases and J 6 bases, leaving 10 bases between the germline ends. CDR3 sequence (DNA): TGTGCCAGCAGTTTGAGGATTTTGGATACGCAGTATTTT. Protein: CASSLRILDTQYF.

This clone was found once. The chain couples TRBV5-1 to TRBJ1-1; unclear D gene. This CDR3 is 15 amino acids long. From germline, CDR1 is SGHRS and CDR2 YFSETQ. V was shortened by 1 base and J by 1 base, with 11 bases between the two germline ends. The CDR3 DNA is TGCGCCAGCAGCTTGACAACTCAGGCGAACACTGAAGCTTTCTTT. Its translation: CASSLTTQANTEAFF.

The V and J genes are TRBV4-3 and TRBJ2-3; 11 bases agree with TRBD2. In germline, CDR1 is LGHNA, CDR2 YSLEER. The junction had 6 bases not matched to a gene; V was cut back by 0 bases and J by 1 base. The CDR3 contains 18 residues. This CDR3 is CASSQETELAGGTDTQYF. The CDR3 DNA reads TGCGCCAGCAGCCAAGAGACGGAACTAGCGGGAGGCACAGATACGCAGTATTTT.

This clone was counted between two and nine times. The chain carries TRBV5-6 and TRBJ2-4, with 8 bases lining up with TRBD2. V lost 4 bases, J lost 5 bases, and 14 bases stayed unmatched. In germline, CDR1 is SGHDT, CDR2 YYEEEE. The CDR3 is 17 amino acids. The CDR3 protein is CASSQTAAGVLENIQYF. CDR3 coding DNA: TGTGCCAGCAGCCAAACCGCAGCGGGAGTGTTGGAAAACATTCAGTACTTC.

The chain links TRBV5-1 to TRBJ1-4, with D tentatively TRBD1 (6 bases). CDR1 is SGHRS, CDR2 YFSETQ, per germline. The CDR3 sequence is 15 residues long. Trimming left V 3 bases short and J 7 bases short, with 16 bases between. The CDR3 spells CASSWEGGSFEKLFF. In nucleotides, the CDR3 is TGCGCCAGCAGCTGGGAGGGGGGCTCGTTTGAAAAACTGTTTTTT.

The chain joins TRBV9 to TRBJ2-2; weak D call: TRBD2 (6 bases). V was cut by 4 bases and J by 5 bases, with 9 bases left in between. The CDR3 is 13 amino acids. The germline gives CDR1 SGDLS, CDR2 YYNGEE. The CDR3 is CASSTGGTGELFF. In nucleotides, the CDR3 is TGTGCCAGCAGCACTGGAGGGACCGGGGAGCTGTTTTTT.

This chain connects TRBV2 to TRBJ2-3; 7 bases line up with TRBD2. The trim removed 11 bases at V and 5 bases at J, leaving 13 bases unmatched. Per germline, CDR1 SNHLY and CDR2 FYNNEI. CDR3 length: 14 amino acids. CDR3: CAGHRDYLQDTQYF. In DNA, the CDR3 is TGTGCCGGCCATAGGGACTACCTCCAAGATACGCAGTATTTT.